Listed below are T cell receptor beta chains from one sample, sequenced in a study of blood T cell repertoires in COVID-19. The data were produced by immunoSEQ multiplex PCR, yet TCRdb's version contains in-frame clones alone and is incomplete. This sample yields roughly 170,000 clones, of which approximately 86% are seen a single time; less than 3.5% belongs to the top ten. Sequencing was carried out using peripheral blood. The receptors derive from a man aged 35-49 years with active or convalescent COVID-19. CDR3s include the opening cysteine and the closing phenylalanine or tryptophan. Fields, in order: J gene, D gene, clone size, V gene, CDR3 protein, CDR3 DNA. D genes are given only for firm matches. Clone size is not always given. Where it is, it says once, few, many or a class for expanded clones.

>TRBJ2-1|TRBD2|once|TRBV5-4
CASSFLGRELYNEQFF
TGTGCCAGCAGCTTTCTTGGGAGGGAACTGTACAATGAGCAGTTCTTC
>TRBJ1-1|NA|NA|TRBV7-2
CASSLAVQVFEAFF
TGTGCCAGCAGCTTAGCTGTGCAGGTCTTTGAAGCTTTCTTT
>TRBJ1-6|TRBD1|NA|TRBV30
CAWSPSAGQYNSPLHF
TGTGCCTGGAGTCCAAGTGCGGGACAGTATAATTCACCCCTCCACTTT
>TRBJ1-2|NA|NA|TRBV5-4
CASSLGGSPRDGYTF
TGTGCCAGCAGCTTGGGCGGGAGTCCGCGGGATGGCTACACCTTC
>TRBJ1-4|TRBD1|NA|TRBV19
CASGDRGREKLFF
TGTGCCAGCGGGGACAGGGGAAGAGAAAAACTGTTTTTT
>TRBJ2-3|TRBD2|NA|TRBV7-2
CAIITSGVNTDTQYF
TGTGCCATTATCACTAGCGGGGTGAACACAGATACGCAGTATTTT
>TRBJ2-2|NA|once|TRBV7-2
CASSKNRVTGELFF
TGTGCCAGCAGCAAAAACAGGGTTACCGGGGAGCTGTTTTTT
>TRBJ2-2|TRBD1|NA|TRBV4-1
CASSQERTGHGELFF
TGCGCCAGCAGCCAAGAAAGGACAGGGCACGGGGAGCTGTTTTTT
>TRBJ1-5|NA|once|TRBV28
CAAGGSFQPQHF
TGTGCAGCGGGGGGAAGCTTTCAGCCCCAGCATTTT
>TRBJ1-5|NA|NA|TRBV18
CASSPNPTTGNSNQPQHF
TGTGCCAGCTCACCTAATCCGACTACAGGGAACAGCAATCAGCCCCAGCATTTT
>TRBJ2-5|TRBD1|NA|TRBV5-1
CASSWGQGARKTQYF
TGCGCCAGCAGCTGGGGACAGGGGGCCCGGAAGACCCAGTACTTC
>TRBJ2-5|NA|NA|TRBV5-1
CASSLGARGIQTQYF
TGCGCCAGCAGCTTGGGGGCGCGGGGAATACAGACCCAGTACTTC
>TRBJ2-1|NA|once|TRBV18
CASSPPTGYYNEQFF
TGTGCCAGCTCACCACCCACAGGGTACTACAATGAGCAGTTCTTC
>TRBJ2-1|TRBD1|NA|TRBV28
CASSLRTGAYNEQFF
TGTGCCAGCAGTTTAAGGACAGGGGCCTACAATGAGCAGTTCTTC
>TRBJ2-7|TRBD1|NA|TRBV3-1/TRBV3-2
CASSPDRGRSEQYF
TGTGCCAGCAGCCCGGACAGGGGGCGGAGCGAGCAGTACTTC
>TRBJ1-6|TRBD1|NA|TRBV19
CASSPTGGGILNSPLHF
TGTGCCAGTAGTCCCACAGGGGGCGGGATTTTAAATTCACCCCTCCACTTT
>TRBJ2-4|TRBD2|NA|TRBV7-8
CASSFLPGDYLAKNIQYF
TGTGCCAGCAGCTTCCTCCCCGGGGACTACCTAGCCAAAAACATTCAGTACTTC
>TRBJ1-2|TRBD1|NA|TRBV28
CASSYPPGTGIRYGYTF
TGTGCCAGCAGTTATCCCCCCGGGACAGGGATCCGCTATGGCTACACCTTC
>TRBJ2-3|NA|NA|TRBV11-2
CASSSHRGTDTQYF
TGTGCCAGCAGCTCCCACAGGGGCACAGATACGCAGTATTTT
>TRBJ2-2|TRBD1|NA|TRBV7-3
CASSPDRYTGELFF
TGTGCCAGCAGTCCGGACAGGTACACCGGGGAGCTGTTTTTT
>TRBJ1-1|NA|NA|TRBV6-1
CASSEERGGILNTEAFF
TGTGCCAGCAGTGAAGAGAGGGGGGGGATTTTGAACACTGAAGCTTTCTTT
>TRBJ1-3|NA|NA|TRBV29-1
CSVDGSSGNTIYF
TGCAGCGTTGATGGGAGCTCTGGAAACACCATATATTTT
>TRBJ2-5|NA|NA|TRBV5-1
CASSSGTSQETQYF
TGCGCCAGCAGCTCCGGGACTTCCCAAGAGACCCAGTACTTC
>TRBJ1-2|NA|NA|TRBV4-3
CASSQEVAGRELYGYTF
TGCGCCAGCAGCCAAGAGGTGGCAGGGAGGGAGCTCTATGGCTACACCTTC
>TRBJ1-2|NA|few|TRBV10-3
CAIRTPQEGWGYTF
TGTGCCATCAGAACCCCCCAGGAAGGTTGGGGCTACACCTTC